The clone carrying this T cell receptor beta chain was seen many times. TCRdb processed the RT-PCR reads anew with MiXCR; each CDR3 protein has one entry. Of more than 450,000 distinct CDR3 sequences in the sample, around 8% were seen once. This specimen belongs to a study of response to subunit inactivated influenza vaccine. CDR1 KGHDR and CDR2 SFDVKD come from the germline V gene. V lost 2 bases, J lost 5 bases, and 12 bases stayed unmatched. This CDR3 region has 17 residues. This sequence joins TRBV24-1 and TRBJ2-3, with 7 bases fitting TRBD1. The TCR was taken from a man aged 50 to 69 who received an inactivated influenza vaccine. The sample consisted of PBMCs from blood, taken around 25 months after vaccination. The CDR3 protein is CATSDSPAWDSRDTQYF. In DNA, the CDR3 is TGTGCCACCAGTGATTCCCCCGCGTGGGACAGTAGAGATACGCAGTATTTT.